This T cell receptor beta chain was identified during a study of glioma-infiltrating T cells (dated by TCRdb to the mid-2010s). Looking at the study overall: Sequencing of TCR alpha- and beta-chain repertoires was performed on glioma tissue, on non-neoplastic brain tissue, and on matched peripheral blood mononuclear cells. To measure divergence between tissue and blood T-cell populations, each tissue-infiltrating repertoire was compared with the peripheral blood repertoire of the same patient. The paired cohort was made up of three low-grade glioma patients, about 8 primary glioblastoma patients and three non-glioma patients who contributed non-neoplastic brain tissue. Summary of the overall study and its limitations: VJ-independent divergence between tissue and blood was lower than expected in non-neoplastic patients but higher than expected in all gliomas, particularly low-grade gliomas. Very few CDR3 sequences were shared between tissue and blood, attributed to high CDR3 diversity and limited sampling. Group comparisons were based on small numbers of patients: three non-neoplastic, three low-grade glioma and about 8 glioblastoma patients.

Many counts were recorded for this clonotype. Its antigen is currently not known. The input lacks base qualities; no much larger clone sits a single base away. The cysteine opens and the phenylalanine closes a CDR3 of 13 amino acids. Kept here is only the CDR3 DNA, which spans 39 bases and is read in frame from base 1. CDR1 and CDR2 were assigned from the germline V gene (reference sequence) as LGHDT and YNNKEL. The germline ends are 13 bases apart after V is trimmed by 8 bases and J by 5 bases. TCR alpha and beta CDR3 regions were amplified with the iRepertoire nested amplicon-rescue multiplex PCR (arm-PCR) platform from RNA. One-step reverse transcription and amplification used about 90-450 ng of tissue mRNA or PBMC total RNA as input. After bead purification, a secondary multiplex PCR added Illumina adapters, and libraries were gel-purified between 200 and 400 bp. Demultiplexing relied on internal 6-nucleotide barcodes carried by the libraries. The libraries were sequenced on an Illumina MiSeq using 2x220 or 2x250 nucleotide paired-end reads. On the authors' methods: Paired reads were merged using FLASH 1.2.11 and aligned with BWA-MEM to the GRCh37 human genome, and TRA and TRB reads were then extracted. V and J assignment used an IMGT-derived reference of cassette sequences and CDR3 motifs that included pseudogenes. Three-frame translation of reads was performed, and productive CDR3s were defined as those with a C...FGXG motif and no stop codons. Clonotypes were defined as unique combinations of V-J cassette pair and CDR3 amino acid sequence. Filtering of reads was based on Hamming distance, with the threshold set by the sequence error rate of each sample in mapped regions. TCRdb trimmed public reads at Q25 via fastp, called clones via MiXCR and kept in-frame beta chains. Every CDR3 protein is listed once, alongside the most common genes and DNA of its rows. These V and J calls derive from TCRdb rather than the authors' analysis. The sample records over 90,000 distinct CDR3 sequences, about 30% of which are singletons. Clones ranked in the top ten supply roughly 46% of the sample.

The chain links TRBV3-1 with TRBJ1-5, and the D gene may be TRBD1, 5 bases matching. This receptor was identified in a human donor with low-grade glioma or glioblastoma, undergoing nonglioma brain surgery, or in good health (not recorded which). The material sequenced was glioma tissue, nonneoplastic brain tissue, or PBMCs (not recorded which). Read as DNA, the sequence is TGTGCCAGCTCCGGGACCTCAGATCAGCCCCAGCATTTT. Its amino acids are CASSGTSDQPQHF. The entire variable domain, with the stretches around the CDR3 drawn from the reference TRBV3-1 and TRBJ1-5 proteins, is DTAVSQTPKYLVTQMGNDKSIKCEQNLGHDTMYWYKQDSKKFLKIMFSYNNKELIINETVPNRFSPKSPDKAHLNLHINSLELGDSAVYFCASSGTSDQPQHFGDGTRLSIL.